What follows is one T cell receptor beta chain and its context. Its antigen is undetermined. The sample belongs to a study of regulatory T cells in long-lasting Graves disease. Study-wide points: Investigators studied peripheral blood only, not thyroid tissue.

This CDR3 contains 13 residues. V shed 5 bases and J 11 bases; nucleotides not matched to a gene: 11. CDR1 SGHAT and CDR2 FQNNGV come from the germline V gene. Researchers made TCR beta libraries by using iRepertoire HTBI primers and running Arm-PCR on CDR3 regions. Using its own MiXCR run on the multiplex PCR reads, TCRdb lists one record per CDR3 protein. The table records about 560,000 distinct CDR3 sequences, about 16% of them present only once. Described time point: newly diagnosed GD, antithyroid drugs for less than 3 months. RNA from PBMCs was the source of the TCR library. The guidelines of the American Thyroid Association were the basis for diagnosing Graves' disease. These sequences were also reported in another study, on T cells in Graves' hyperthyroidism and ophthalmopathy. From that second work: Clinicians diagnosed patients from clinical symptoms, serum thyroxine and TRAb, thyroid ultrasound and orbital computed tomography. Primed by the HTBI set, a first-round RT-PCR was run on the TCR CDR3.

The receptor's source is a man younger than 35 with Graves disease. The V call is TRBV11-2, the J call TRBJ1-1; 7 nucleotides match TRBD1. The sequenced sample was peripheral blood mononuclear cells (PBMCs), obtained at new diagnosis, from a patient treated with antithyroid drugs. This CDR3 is CASSAGQAARAFF. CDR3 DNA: TGTGCCAGCAGCGCTGGACAGGCCGCTAGGGCTTTCTTT.